The entry below gives a single TCR beta chain sequence along with its context. This sample stems from a study of blood T cell repertoires in COVID-19. Study information: Sources were T cells, B-cell-depleted T cells, or PBMCs; the material itself was cDNA or gDNA.

Clones were sequenced by immunoSEQ multiplex PCR, and TCRdb holds only the in-frame ones, with some missing. The sample lists under 250,000 clones, more than 75% seen once, with around 1.5% in the top ten. This CDR3 contains 14 residues. V was clipped by 6 bases and J by 7 bases, with 15 bases between them. Germline V gene data show CDR1 as SNHLY and CDR2 as FYNNEI. Source material: peripheral blood. V gene TRBV2 combines with J gene TRBJ1-4, with D perhaps matching TRBD1 (5 bases). This sequence was found in a woman in her sixties who had recovered from COVID-19. DNA for the CDR3: TGTGCCAGCAGAGTGGATTTCGGGGGTGAAAAACTGTTTTTT. It is translated as CASRVDFGGEKLFF. The full variable domain, rest sourced from reference TRBV2 and TRBJ1-4, is EPEVTQTPSHQVTQMGQEVILRCVPISNHLYFYWYRQILGQKVEFLVSFYNNEISEKSEIFDDQFSVERPDGSNFTLKIRSTKLEDSAMYFCASRVDFGGEKLFFGSGTQLSVL.